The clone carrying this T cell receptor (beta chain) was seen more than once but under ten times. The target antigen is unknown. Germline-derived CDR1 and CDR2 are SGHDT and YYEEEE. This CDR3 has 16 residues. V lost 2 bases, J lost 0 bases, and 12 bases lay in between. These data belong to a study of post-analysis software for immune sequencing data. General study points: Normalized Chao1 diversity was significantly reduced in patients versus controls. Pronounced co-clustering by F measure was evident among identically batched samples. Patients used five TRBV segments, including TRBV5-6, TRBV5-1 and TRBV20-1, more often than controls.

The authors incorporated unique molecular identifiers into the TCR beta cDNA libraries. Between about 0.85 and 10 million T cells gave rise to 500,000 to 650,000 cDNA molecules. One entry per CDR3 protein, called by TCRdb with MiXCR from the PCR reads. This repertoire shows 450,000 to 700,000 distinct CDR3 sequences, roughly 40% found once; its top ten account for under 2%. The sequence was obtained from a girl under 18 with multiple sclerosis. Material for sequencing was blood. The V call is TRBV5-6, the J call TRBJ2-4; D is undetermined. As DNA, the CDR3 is TGTGCCAGCAGCTTACCCTCGAAATTAGCCAAAAACATTCAGTACTTC. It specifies CASSLPSKLAKNIQYF.